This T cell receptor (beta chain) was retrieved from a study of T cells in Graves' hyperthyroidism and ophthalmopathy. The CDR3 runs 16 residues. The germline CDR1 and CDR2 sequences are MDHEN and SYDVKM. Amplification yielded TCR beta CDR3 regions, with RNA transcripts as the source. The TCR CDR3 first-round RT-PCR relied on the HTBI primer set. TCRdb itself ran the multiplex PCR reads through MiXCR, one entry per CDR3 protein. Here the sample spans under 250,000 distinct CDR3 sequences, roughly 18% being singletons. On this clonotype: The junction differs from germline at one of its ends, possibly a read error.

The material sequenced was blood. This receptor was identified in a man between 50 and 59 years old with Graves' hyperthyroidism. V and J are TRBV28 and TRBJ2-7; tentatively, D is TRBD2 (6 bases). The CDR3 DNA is TGTGCCAGCAGTCCGAGGAGGGGCCGAGGGTCAGCTCAGCCAAGGTTC. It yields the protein CASSPRRGRGSAQPRF. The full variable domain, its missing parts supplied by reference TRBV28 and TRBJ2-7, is DVKVTQSSRYLVKRTGEKVFLECVQDMDHENMFWYRQDPGLGLRLIYFSYDVKMKEKGDIPEGYSVSREKKERFSLILESASTNQTSMYLCASSPRRGRGSAQPRFGPGTRLTVT.